This T cell receptor (beta chain) was identified during a study of blood T cell repertoires in COVID-19. The CDR3 is made up of 14 amino acids. Per the germline V gene, CDR1 is KGHDR and CDR2 is SFDVKD. V gave up 7 bases and J gave up 2 bases; unmatched junction bases: 4. Participant-given clinical history determined each cohort assignment. Original processing notes: Estimation of nucleated cell counts relied on the amplification of reference gene primers. Generated by immunoSEQ multiplex PCR, the TCRdb table keeps only in-frame clones and is missing some. For V, J and clone size, that table is used; D and trimming come from the DNA. The repertoire holds under 200,000 clones, over 75% seen once, with approximately 11% in the top ten.

The sequenced sample was PBMCs or T cells enriched from blood (not recorded which). This receptor was obtained from a man between 50 and 59 years old who had recovered from COVID-19. The chain couples TRBV24-1 to TRBJ2-5; 9 bases match TRBD1. The CDR3 nucleotides read TGTGCCACCAGCCGGACAGGGGCGCAAGAGACCCAGTACTTC. It encodes CATSRTGAQETQYF.